This T cell receptor (beta chain) came from a study of shared clonotypes between healthy human individuals. The study's findings and limits: Deeper or shallower sequencing was expected to change how clonotypes are shared among donors. Since donors were few, the genetic and exposure-history diversity represented was limited.

V was clipped by 3 bases and J by 1 base; unmatched bases: 6. The V gene's germline CDR1 is LNHDA and CDR2 SQIVND (reference sequence). There are 16 residues in the CDR3. Deep-level settings were used for running the assay. Using ten immunoSEQ deep assay plates, investigators sequenced unsorted PBMC DNA. Measured with immunoSEQ multiplex PCR; TCRdb has only the in-frame clones, and not every one. The sample carries about 490,000 clones, 81% recorded once. In the case of this clone: Its cognate antigen is unknown.

Sequenced input: PBMCs. The V gene is TRBV19, the J gene TRBJ2-1, with 7 bases lining up with TRBD2. The receptor comes from a middle-aged woman in good health. Some clones in this sample may be carry-over from other donors' samples. CDR3 sequence: CASSMLGGRSYNEQFF. CDR3 nucleotide sequence: TGTGCCAGTAGTATGTTAGGCGGGAGATCCTACAATGAGCAGTTCTTC.